This TCR beta chain was recovered during a study of blood T cell repertoires in COVID-19. Overall study: Samples representing acute and convalescent COVID-19 were sourced from the United States, Italy and Spain. T cells, B-cell-depleted T cells, or PBMCs supplied cDNA or gDNA.

As originally analysed: Reference gene primers were amplified, and this amplification served to estimate nucleated cell counts. Clones were sequenced by immunoSEQ multiplex PCR, and TCRdb holds only the in-frame ones, with some missing. V, J and clone size reflect that table, while D and trimming were determined from the DNA. Of approximately 120,000 clones listed, approximately 81% were seen once; the top ten hold about 3.8%. Germline V gene lookup returns CDR1 SNHLY and CDR2 FYNNEI. The ends lost 10 bases at V and 5 bases at J; junction bases unmatched: 4. The CDR3 is 13 amino acids. The table lists this clone with a few counts.

This sequence was found in a woman aged 45-60 years with acute or convalescent COVID-19. The sample was peripheral blood. The gene calls are TRBV2 and TRBJ2-2; 10 bases are shared with TRBD1. CDR3 sequence reads: CANRQGATGELFF. The CDR3 DNA sequence: TGTGCCAACCGACAGGGGGCTACCGGGGAGCTGTTTTTT.